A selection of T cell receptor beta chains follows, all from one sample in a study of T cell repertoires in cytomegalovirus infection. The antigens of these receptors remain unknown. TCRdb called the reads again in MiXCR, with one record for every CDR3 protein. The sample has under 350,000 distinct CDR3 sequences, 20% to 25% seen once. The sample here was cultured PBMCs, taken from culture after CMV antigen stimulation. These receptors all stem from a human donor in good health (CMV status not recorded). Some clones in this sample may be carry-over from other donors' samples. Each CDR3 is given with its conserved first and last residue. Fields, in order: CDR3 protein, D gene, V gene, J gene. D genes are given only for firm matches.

CASSEWEGGVETQYF	.	TRBV2	TRBJ2-5
CASSLAWGQGDEKLFF	TRBD1	TRBV7-6	TRBJ1-4
CATSDPSGRDIQYF	TRBD2	TRBV24-1	TRBJ2-4
CASSFKREQYF	.	TRBV7-2	TRBJ2-7
CASFAGWAGETQYF	.	TRBV28	TRBJ2-5
CASSDRGTGNGQFF	TRBD1	TRBV11-1	TRBJ2-1
CASSLSERRDEQFF	.	TRBV7-2	TRBJ2-1
CASSPPGLDTQYF	.	TRBV28	TRBJ2-3
CASSFLAPGGNQPQHF	.	TRBV12-3/TRBV12-4	TRBJ1-5
CASSLVFRLRGELFF	.	TRBV7-2	TRBJ2-2
CASSYGRGYGYTF	.	TRBV6-2/TRBV6-3	TRBJ1-2
CASSSLGGGDYNEQFF	.	TRBV27	TRBJ2-1
CASSQAIGAYYEQYF	.	TRBV4-1	TRBJ2-7
CASSLSPVMNTEAFF	.	TRBV7-2	TRBJ1-1
CASSLAGGYNRDHQPQHF	.	TRBV7-8	TRBJ1-5
CASSPDFLAGGEQFF	TRBD2	TRBV7-6	TRBJ2-1
CASSVSGNEQFF	.	TRBV7-9	TRBJ2-1
CSVAAGSAGTGELFF	.	TRBV29-1	TRBJ2-2
CASSLTSGIQNIQYF	TRBD2	TRBV7-2	TRBJ2-4
CASSLVPWNEQFF	.	TRBV5-1	TRBJ2-1
CASIEAGVETQYF	.	TRBV6-1	TRBJ2-5
CASSLDSGTEQYF	.	TRBV12-3/TRBV12-4	TRBJ2-7
CASTLDRGIGYTF	TRBD1	TRBV7-2	TRBJ1-2
CASKNGGLGYNEQFF	.	TRBV6-2/TRBV6-3	TRBJ2-1
CASSLPATNEKLFF	.	TRBV7-9	TRBJ1-4
CASSLHSGSDKRPQYF	TRBD2	TRBV7-2	TRBJ2-5
CASSIGRRAFLEETQYF	TRBD2	TRBV19	TRBJ2-5
CASSPRGQASQETQYF	TRBD1	TRBV18	TRBJ2-5
CASSTRTGSGELFF	TRBD1	TRBV13	TRBJ2-2
CASSSQNTRVPDTQYF	.	TRBV7-9	TRBJ2-3
CASSPTPQGGEQFF	TRBD1	TRBV7-2	TRBJ2-1
CASRSIGNGGNEQFF	.	TRBV6-1	TRBJ2-1
CASTDWGQRGNTGELFF	TRBD2	TRBV19	TRBJ2-2
CATSDFRLAGGTDTQYF	TRBD2	TRBV24-1	TRBJ2-3
CASSELPGLAGRTDTQYF	TRBD2	TRBV2	TRBJ2-3
CASSVPFGANVLTF	.	TRBV9	TRBJ2-6
CASSPLLGTGVSRFTDTQYF	TRBD1	TRBV28	TRBJ2-3
CASSYQGYGEQYF	.	TRBV5-4	TRBJ2-7
CATKGPGWNIQYF	.	TRBV19	TRBJ2-4
CASSDGTAGTGNEQFF	TRBD1	TRBV6-2/TRBV6-3	TRBJ2-1
CASSQDSPGQYNEQFF	.	TRBV4-3	TRBJ2-1